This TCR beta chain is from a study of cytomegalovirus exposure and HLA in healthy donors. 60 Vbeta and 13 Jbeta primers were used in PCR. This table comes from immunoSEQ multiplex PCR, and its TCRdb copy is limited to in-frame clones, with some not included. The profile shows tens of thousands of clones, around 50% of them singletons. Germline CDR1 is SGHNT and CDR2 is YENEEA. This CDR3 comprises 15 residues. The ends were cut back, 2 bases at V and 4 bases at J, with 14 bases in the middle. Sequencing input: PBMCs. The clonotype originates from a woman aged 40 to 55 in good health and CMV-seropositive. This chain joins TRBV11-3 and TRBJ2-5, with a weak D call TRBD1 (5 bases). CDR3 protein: CASSLSSGSGETQYF. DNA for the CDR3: TGTGCCAGCAGCTTAAGTTCAGGGTCGGGAGAGACCCAGTACTTC.